Included here is one T cell receptor beta chain sequence, with context. Germline loops: CDR1 SGHKS, CDR2 YYEKEE (reference sequence). CDR3 length equals 16 residues. Deletions cut 2 bases from V and 0 bases from J, with 12 bases between. PCR primers comprised 60 Vbeta and 13 Jbeta primers. TCRdb keeps only in-frame clones here, not all; method: immunoSEQ multiplex PCR. The data hold roughly 80,000 clones, with roughly 76% observed a single time. The sample is drawn from a study of cytomegalovirus exposure and HLA in healthy donors. The sample was PBMCs. This TCR came from a woman aged 25 to 39 in good health and CMV-seronegative. V is TRBV5-5 and J is TRBJ1-3, with TRBD1 as a possible D gene (5 bases). The CDR3 is CASSFQPRGSGNTIYF. CDR3 DNA sequence: TGTGCCAGCAGCTTCCAGCCAAGGGGCTCTGGAAACACCATATATTTT.